Detailed here is one T cell receptor beta chain. Its specificity is not known. For approximately 10 days, 85,000 to 100,000 sorted CD4+ cells grew with T cell-depleted PBMCs and CEF. Clones were sequenced by immunoSEQ multiplex PCR, and TCRdb holds only the in-frame ones, with some missing. The sample contains 30,000 to 40,000 clones, roughly 80% of which appear only once. The data were obtained in a study of CD4 T cells in relation to SARS-CoV-2 and coronaviruses. Study details: TCR beta CDR3s were sequenced after roughly 10-day antigen culture of PBMCs.

V was pared by 9 bases and J by 7 bases, with 9 bases of the junction left unmatched. This CDR3 comprises 14 residues. The germline CDR1 and CDR2 sequences are KGHDR and SFDVKD. Study observations and caveats: Each donor contributed either pre-pandemic or post-infection samples, not both. Roughly 69% of donors had memory CD4+ clonotypes crossrecognizing SARS-CoV-2 and common cold coronavirus spike.

This TCR derives from an adult with COVID-19. The specimen sequenced was memory CD4+ T cells from PBMCs, cultured in vitro. The V and J genes are TRBV24-1 and TRBJ1-5, with TRBD1 matching over 9 bases. This CDR3 reads CATGPRTGDQPQHF. The CDR3 DNA follows: TGTGCCACCGGGCCTAGGACAGGGGACCAGCCCCAGCATTTT.